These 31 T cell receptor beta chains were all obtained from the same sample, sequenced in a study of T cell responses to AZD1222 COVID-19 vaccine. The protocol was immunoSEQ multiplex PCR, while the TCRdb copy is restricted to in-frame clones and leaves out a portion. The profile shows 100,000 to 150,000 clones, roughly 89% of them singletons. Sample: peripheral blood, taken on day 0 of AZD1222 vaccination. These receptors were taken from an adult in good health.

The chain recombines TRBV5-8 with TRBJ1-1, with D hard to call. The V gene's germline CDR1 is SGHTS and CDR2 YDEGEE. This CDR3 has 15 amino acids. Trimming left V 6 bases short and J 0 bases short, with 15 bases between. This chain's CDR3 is CASNRGRIMNTEAFF. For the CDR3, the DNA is TGTGCCAGCAATAGAGGACGGATAATGAACACTGAAGCTTTCTTT. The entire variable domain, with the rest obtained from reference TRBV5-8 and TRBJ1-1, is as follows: EAGVTQSPTHLIKTRGQQATLRCSPISGHTSVYWYQQALGLGLQFLLWYDEGEERNRGNFPPRFSGRQFPNYSSELNVNALELEDSALYLCASNRGRIMNTEAFFGQGTRLTVV.

CDR3 in amino acids: CASKKQGTNYGYTF. The CDR3 nucleotides are TGTGCCAGCAAGAAACAGGGAACTAACTATGGCTACACCTTC. The V gene is TRBV28, the J gene TRBJ1-2, with D perhaps matching TRBD1 (6 bases). V dropped 7 bases and J dropped 0 bases, with 12 bases sitting between them. The CDR3 contains 14 residues. CDR1 MDHEN and CDR2 SYDVKM come from the germline V gene.

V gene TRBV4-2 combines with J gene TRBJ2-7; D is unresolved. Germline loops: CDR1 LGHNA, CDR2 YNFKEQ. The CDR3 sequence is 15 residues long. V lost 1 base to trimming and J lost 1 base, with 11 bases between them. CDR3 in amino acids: CASSQGSGSSYEQYF. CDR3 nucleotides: TGTGCCAGCAGCCAAGGGTCAGGAAGTTCCTACGAGCAGTACTTC.

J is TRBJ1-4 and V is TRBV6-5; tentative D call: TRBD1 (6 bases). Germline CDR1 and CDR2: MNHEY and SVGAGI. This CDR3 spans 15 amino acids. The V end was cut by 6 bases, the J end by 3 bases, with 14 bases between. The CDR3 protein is CASRGSGAANEKLFF. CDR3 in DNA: TGTGCCAGCAGAGGGTCAGGGGCGGCTAATGAAAAACTGTTTTTT.

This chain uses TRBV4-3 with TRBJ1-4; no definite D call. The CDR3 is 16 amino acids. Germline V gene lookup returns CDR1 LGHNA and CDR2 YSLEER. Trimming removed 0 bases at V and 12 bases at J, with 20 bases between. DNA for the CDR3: TGCGCCAGCAGCCAAGATCTCTCCTCCCGGGGTATACAACTGTTTTTT. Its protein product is CASSQDLSSRGIQLFF.

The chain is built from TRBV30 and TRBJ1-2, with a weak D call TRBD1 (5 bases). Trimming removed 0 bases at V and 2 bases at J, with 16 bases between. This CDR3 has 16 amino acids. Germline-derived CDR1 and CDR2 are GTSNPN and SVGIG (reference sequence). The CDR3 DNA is TGTGCCTGGAGTGTACTGGGCAGGGTGAACAACTATGGCTACACCTTC. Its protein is CAWSVLGRVNNYGYTF.

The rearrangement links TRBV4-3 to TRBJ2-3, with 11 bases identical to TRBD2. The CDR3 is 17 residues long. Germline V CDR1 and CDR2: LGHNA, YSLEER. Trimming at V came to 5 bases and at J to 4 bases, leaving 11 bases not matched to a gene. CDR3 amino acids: CASSFGLSGGAADTQYF. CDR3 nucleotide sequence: TGCGCCAGCAGCTTCGGTCTTAGCGGGGGGGCAGCAGATACGCAGTATTTT.

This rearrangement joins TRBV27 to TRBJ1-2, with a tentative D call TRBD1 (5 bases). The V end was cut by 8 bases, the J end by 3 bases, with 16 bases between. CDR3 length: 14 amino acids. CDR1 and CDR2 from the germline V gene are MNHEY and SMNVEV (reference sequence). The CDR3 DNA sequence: TGTGCCAGCCTGTTACGAGGGACCTACTATGGCTACACCTTC. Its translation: CASLLRGTYYGYTF.

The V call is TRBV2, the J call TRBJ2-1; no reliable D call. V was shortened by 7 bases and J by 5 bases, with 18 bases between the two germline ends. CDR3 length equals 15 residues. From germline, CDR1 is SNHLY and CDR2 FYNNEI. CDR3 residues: CASNPTSQPNNEQFF. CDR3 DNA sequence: TGTGCCAGCAATCCAACCTCACAGCCCAACAATGAGCAGTTCTTC.

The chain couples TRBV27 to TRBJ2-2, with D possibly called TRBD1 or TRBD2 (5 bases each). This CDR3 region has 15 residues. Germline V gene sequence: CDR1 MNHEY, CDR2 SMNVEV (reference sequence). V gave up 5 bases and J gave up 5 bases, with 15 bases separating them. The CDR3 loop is CASSTRDVGTGELFF. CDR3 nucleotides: TGTGCCAGCAGTACCCGGGACGTGGGGACCGGGGAGCTGTTTTTT.

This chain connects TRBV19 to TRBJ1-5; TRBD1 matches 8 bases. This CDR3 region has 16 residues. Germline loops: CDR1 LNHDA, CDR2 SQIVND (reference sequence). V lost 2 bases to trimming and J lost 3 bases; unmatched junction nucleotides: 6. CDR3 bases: TGTGCCAGTAGTATAACACAGGGGGTGTACAATCAGCCCCAGCATTTT. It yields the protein CASSITQGVYNQPQHF.

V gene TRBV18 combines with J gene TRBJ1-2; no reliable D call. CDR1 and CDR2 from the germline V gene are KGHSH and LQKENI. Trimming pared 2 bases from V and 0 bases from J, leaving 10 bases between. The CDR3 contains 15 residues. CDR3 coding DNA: TGTGCCAGCTCACCAGTGAGGGTTGCTAACTATGGCTACACCTTC. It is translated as CASSPVRVANYGYTF.

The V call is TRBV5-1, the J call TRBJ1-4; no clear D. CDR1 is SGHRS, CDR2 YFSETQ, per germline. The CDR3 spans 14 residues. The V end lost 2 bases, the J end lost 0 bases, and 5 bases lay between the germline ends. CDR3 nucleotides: TGCGCCAGCAGCTTAGAGACAACTAATGAAAAACTGTTTTTT. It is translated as CASSLETTNEKLFF.

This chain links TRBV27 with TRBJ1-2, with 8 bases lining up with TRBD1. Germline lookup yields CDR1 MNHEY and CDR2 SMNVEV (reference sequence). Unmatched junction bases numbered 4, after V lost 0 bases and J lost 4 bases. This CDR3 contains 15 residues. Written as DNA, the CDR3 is TGTGCCAGCAGTTTATCGGGCAGGGGGCTCTATGGCTACACCTTC. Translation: CASSLSGRGLYGYTF.

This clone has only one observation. The CDR3 nucleotides read TGTGCCAGCAGCTCTGGGACAGTCCCCTACGAGCAGTACTTC. It specifies CASSSGTVPYEQYF. This chain connects TRBV13 to TRBJ2-7; 7 nucleotides agree with TRBD1. The V gene's germline CDR1 is PRHDT and CDR2 FYEKMQ (reference sequence). J gave up 2 bases and V 4 bases, and 5 bases lay outside the gene matches. This CDR3 comprises 14 residues.

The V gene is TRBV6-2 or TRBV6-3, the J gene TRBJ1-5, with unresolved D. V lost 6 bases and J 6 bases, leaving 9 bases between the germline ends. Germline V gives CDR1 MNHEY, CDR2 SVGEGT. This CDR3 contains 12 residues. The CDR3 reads CASSPPVQPQHF. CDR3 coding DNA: TGTGCCAGCAGCCCTCCGGTTCAGCCCCAGCATTTT.

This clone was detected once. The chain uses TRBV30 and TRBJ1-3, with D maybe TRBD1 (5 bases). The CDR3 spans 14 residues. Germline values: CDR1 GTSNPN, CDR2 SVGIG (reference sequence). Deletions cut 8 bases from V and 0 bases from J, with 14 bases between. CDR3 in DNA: TGTGCCCGGCGGGCTGGACACTCTGGAAACACCATATATTTT. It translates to CARRAGHSGNTIYF.

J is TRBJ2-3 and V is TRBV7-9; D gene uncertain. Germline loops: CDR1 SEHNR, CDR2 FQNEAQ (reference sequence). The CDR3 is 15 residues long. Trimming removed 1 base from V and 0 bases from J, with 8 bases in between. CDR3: CASSLVTVSTDTQYF. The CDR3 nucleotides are TGTGCCAGCAGCTTAGTAACAGTCAGCACAGATACGCAGTATTTT.

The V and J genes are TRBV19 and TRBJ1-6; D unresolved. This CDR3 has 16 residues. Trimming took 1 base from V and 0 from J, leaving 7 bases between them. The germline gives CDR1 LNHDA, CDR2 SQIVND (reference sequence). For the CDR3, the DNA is TGTGCCAGTAGTATAGGAAGAACCTCCTATAATTCACCCCTCCACTTT. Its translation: CASSIGRTSYNSPLHF.

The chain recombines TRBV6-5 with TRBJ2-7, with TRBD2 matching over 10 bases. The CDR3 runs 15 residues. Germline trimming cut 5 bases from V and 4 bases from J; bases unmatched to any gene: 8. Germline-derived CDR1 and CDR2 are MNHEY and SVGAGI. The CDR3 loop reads CASSNPSGGEYEQYF. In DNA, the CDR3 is TGTGCCAGCAGTAACCCTAGCGGGGGTGAATACGAGCAGTACTTC.

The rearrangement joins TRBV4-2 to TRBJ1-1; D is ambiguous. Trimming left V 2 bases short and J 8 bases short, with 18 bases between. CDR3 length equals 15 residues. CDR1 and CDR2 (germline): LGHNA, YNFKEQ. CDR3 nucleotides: TGTGCCAGCAGCCAATCCAGAGGTGGAAGTACGGAAGCTTTCTTT. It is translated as CASSQSRGGSTEAFF.

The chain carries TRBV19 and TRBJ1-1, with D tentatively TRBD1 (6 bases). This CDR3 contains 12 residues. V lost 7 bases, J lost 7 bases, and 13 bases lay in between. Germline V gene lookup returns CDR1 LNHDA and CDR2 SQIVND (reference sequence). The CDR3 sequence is CASTYRGGEAFF. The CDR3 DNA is TGTGCCAGTACCTACCGAGGGGGTGAAGCTTTCTTT.

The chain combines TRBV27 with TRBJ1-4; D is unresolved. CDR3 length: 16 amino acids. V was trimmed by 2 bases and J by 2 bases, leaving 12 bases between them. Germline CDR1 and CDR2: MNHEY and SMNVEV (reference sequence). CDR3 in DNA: TGTGCCAGCAGTTTACGCGATGGGCCGACTAATGAAAAACTGTTTTTT. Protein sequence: CASSLRDGPTNEKLFF.

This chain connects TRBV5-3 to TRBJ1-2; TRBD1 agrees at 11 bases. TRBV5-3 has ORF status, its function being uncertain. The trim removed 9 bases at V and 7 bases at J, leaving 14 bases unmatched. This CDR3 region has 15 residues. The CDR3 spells CATYLNRDRGSGYTF. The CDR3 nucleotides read TGTGCCACATACCTAAATCGGGACAGGGGGTCTGGCTACACCTTC.

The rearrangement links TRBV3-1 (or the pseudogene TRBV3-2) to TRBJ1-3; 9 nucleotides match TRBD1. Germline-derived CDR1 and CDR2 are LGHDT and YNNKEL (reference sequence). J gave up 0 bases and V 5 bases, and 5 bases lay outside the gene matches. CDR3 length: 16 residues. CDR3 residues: CASSKGQGSSGNTIYF. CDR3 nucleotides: TGTGCCAGCAGCAAAGGACAGGGGTCCTCTGGAAACACCATATATTTT.

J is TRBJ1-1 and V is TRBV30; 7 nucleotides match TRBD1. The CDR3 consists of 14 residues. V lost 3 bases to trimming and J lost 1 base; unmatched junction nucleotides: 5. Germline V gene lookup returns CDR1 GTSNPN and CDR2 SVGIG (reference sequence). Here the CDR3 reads CAWSRDSSNTEAFF. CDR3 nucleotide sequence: TGTGCCTGGAGCAGGGACAGCTCGAACACTGAAGCTTTCTTT. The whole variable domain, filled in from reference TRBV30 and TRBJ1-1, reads SQTIHQWPATLVQPVGSPLSLECTVEGTSNPNLYWYRQAAGRGLQLLFYSVGIGQISSEVPQNLSASRPQDRQFILSSKKLLLSDSGFYLCAWSRDSSNTEAFFGQGTRLTVV.

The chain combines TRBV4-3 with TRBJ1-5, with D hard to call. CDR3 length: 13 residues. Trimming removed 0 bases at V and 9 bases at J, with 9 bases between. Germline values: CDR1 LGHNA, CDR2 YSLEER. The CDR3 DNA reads TGCGCCAGCAGCCAAGATAGGGTCGGGCCCCAGCATTTT. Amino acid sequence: CASSQDRVGPQHF.

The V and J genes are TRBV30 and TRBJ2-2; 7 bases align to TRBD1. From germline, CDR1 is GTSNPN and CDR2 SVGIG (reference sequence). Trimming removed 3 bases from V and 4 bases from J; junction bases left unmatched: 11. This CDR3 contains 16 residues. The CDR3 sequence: CAWSGNRGLGTGELFF. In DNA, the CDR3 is TGTGCCTGGAGCGGAAACAGGGGATTGGGCACCGGGGAGCTGTTTTTT.

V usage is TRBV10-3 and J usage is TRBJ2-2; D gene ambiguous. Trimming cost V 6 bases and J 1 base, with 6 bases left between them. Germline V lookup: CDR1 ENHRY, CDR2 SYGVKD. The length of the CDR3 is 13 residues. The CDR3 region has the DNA TGTGCCATCAGAGATGGGAACACCGGGGAGCTGTTTTTT. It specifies CAIRDGNTGELFF.

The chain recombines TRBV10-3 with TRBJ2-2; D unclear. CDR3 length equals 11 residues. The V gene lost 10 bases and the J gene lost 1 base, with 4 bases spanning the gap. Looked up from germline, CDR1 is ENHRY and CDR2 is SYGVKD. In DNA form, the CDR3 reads TGTGCCACGGTGAACACCGGGGAGCTGTTTTTT. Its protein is CATVNTGELFF.

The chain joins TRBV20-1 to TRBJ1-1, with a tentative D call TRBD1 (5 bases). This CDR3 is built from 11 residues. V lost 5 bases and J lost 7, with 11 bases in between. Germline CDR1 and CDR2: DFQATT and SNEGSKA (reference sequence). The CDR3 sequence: CSAGPGGEAFF. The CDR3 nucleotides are TGCAGTGCTGGGCCCGGGGGTGAAGCTTTCTTT.